The present T cell receptor beta chain was sequenced within a study of vaccination effects on CD4 cells after COVID-19. The wider study: The cohort was immunized with two doses of either the BNT162b2 or mRNA-1273 vaccine.

Method: immunoSEQ multiplex PCR; TCRdb's copy keeps in-frame clones and lacks some. The table includes 20,000 to 25,000 clones, 65% to 85% detected once. Findings and limits, study-wide: There was only 1 of 255 vaccine-induced clones in healthy vaccinees that cross-reacted with common cold coronaviruses.

Antigen-specific CD4+ T cells were first expanded with viral peptide pools by the ViraFEST assay and only then sequenced. The authors isolated CD4+ T cells after around nine days of culture. None of these healthy vaccinees had been infected with SARS-CoV-2 before vaccination. In culture with about 10 IU/ml IL-2 and 9 to 10 ug/ml peptides, PBMC were grown at 1.5 million to 2 million per well. Days 3 and 7 were when half the medium was replaced with IL-2 medium. This clone was seen once. The antigen is unknown. The V segment lost 0 bases and the J segment 3 bases; nucleotides outside the gene matches: 15. The CDR3 spans 19 residues. Germline-derived CDR1 and CDR2 are SGHAT and FQNNGV.

This chain connects TRBV11-2 to TRBJ1-2; TRBD1 matches at 8 bases. The origin of this receptor is a human donor who received a COVID-19 vaccine. The material was CD4+ T cells from PBMCs cultured with HCoV-NL63 spike peptides, obtained before COVID-19 vaccination. CDR3 sequence (DNA): TGTGCCAGCAGCTTAGATCGATGGACAGGGATCGTTCAGGACTATGGCTACACCTTC. This translates into CASSLDRWTGIVQDYGYTF.